A single sample gave rise to the 26 T cell receptor beta chains below, sequenced in a study of technical replicates of blood from a handful of donors (dated by TCRdb to 2016 to 2017). Receptors were amplified or captured by the immunoSEQ multiplex PCR assay. TCRdb re-hosts the immuneACCESS table, in-frame sequences only. Its copies lack some clones; in the studies checked, an unresolved V gene accounts for under half of them, and the cause for the rest is not known. This sample lists over 65,000 clones; about 94% were detected once. The ten largest clones represent over 0.2% of the sample. Source material: T cells isolated from PBMCs. The origin of the receptors is a human donor in good health.

This chain uses TRBV11-2 with TRBJ1-3; a possible D gene is TRBD1 (5 bases). From germline, CDR1 is SGHAT and CDR2 FQNNGV. V was shortened by 4 bases and J by 0 bases, with 10 bases between the two germline ends. This CDR3 has 15 residues. CDR3 in amino acids: CASSSDGGSGNTIYF. The CDR3 region has the DNA TGTGCCAGCAGCTCAGACGGGGGCTCTGGAAACACCATATATTTT.

As to this clone: This specimen includes other DNA sequences encoding the same CDR3. The gene calls are TRBV27 and TRBJ1-1; TRBD1 matches 7 bases. This CDR3 has 14 amino acids. Trimming cost V 0 bases and J 4 bases; bases outside gene matches: 2. The germline CDR1 and CDR2 sequences are MNHEY and SMNVEV (reference sequence). This chain's CDR3 is CASSLSAGGTEAFF. In nucleotides, the CDR3 is TGTGCCAGCAGTTTATCAGCAGGGGGCACTGAAGCTTTCTTT.

The chain carries TRBV30 and TRBJ1-5; a possible D gene is TRBD1 (5 bases). The CDR3 sequence is 14 residues long. Germline lookup yields CDR1 GTSNPN and CDR2 SVGIG (reference sequence). V was cut by 2 bases and J by 7 bases, with 15 bases left in between. In DNA, the CDR3 is TGTGCCTGGAGTCAGGGCCGGGGGATCCAGCCCCAGCATTTT. It codes for CAWSQGRGIQPQHF.

V is TRBV18 and J is TRBJ1-1; D possibly corresponds to TRBD1 (5 bases). This CDR3 has 13 amino acids. Germline loops: CDR1 KGHSH, CDR2 LQKENI. The ends were cut back, 6 bases at V and 6 bases at J, with 14 bases in the middle. CDR3 loop: CASSNAGSPEAFF. The CDR3 DNA is TGTGCCAGCTCGAACGCAGGGTCCCCTGAAGCTTTCTTT.

In DNA, the CDR3 is TGTGCCAGCAGGGGAACAGGGCCTCAAGGACCTCAGGAGACCCAGTACTTC. It is translated as CASRGTGPQGPQETQYF. This chain connects TRBV27 to TRBJ2-5; D is perhaps TRBD1 (6 bases). V lost 6 bases to trimming and J lost 5 bases, with 25 bases between them. This CDR3 is built from 17 residues. CDR1 and CDR2 (germline): MNHEY, SMNVEV (reference sequence).

The J gene is TRBJ2-7, the V gene TRBV12-5, with D tentatively TRBD2 (6 bases). CDR1 is LGHNT and CDR2 is FRNRAP in the germline V gene. The CDR3 contains 14 residues. V was trimmed by 3 bases and J by 2 bases, leaving 11 bases between them. CDR3 sequence reads: CASGLGGVTYEQYF. CDR3 sequence (DNA): TGTGCTAGTGGTTTAGGAGGGGTGACCTACGAGCAGTACTTC.

The V and J genes are TRBV28 and TRBJ2-7; a possible D gene is TRBD2 (5 bases). The CDR3 extends over 14 amino acids. Germline V gene lookup returns CDR1 MDHEN and CDR2 SYDVKM. V was trimmed by 3 bases and J by 4 bases, leaving 13 bases between them. As DNA, the CDR3 is TGTGCCAGCAGTTTGAACACTCTAGCTTACGAGCAGTACTTC. Protein sequence: CASSLNTLAYEQYF. The whole variable domain, remainder taken from reference TRBV28 and TRBJ2-7, is DVKVTQSSRYLVKRTGEKVFLECVQDMDHENMFWYRQDPGLGLRLIYFSYDVKMKEKGDIPEGYSVSREKKERFSLILESASTNQTSMYLCASSLNTLAYEQYFGPGTRLTVT.

DNA for the CDR3: TGTGCCAGCTCGACAGGGGAGGCGAACACTGAAGCTTTCTTT. Translated, it gives CASSTGEANTEAFF. The chain carries TRBV18 and TRBJ1-1, with TRBD1 matching over 8 bases. The V and J ends lost 6 bases and 1 base, in that order; junction bases with no gene match: 4. Per the germline V gene, CDR1 is KGHSH and CDR2 is LQKENI. CDR3 size: 14 residues. Full variable domain (outside the CDR3, taken from reference TRBV18 and TRBJ1-1): NAGVMQNPRHLVRRRGQEARLRCSPMKGHSHVYWYRQLPEEGLKFMVYLQKENIIDESGMPKERFSAEFPKEGPSILRIQQVVRGDSAAYFCASSTGEANTEAFFGQGTRLTVV.

The V and J genes are TRBV7-3 and TRBJ1-4; tentatively, D is TRBD1 (5 bases). Trimming took 5 bases from V and 10 from J, leaving 14 bases between them. Germline V gene data show CDR1 as SGHTA and CDR2 as FQGTGA. The CDR3 has 13 amino acids. CDR3 amino acids: CASSLGDSSKLFF. The CDR3 region has the DNA TGTGCCAGCAGCCTTGGAGACAGTTCAAAACTGTTTTTT.

CDR3: CASSYLVSDLYNEQFF. In nucleotides, the CDR3 is TGTGCCAGCAGTTATTTGGTGTCGGACTTATACAATGAGCAGTTCTTC. The genes are TRBV6-6 and TRBJ2-1, with a tentative D call TRBD2 (5 bases). CDR3 length equals 16 residues. The V and J ends lost 3 bases and 4 bases respectively, with 16 bases between them. CDR1 MNHNY and CDR2 SVGAGI come from the germline V gene (reference sequence).

This sequence joins TRBV7-8 and TRBJ1-2, with D possibly matching TRBD1 (5 bases). V shed 0 bases and J shed 6 bases, with 8 bases lying between them. The CDR3 has 13 residues. Germline CDR1 SGHVS, CDR2 FQNEAQ. CDR3 region: CASSLAGVDGYTF. The CDR3 DNA follows: TGTGCCAGCAGCTTAGCAGGGGTCGATGGCTACACCTTC. The complete variable domain, with remaining parts taken from reference TRBV7-8 and TRBJ1-2, reads GAGVSQSPRYKVAKRGQDVALRCDPISGHVSLFWYQQALGQGPEFLTYFQNEAQLDKSGLPSDRFFAERPEGSVSTLKIQRTQQEDSAVYLCASSLAGVDGYTFGSGTRLTVV.

The chain recombines TRBV5-4 with TRBJ2-7, with a possible D match to TRBD2 (6 bases). The CDR3 is made up of 13 amino acids. In germline, CDR1 is SGHNT, CDR2 YYREEE (reference sequence). The V end was cut by 0 bases, the J end by 2 bases, with 6 bases between. In DNA, the CDR3 is TGTGCCAGCAGCTTGGGCGGGACCTACGAGCAGTACTTC. Translating gives CASSLGGTYEQYF.

This clone was seen only once. This chain uses TRBV28 with TRBJ1-2, with 7 bases lining up with TRBD1. CDR3 length equals 14 residues. Germline loops: CDR1 MDHEN, CDR2 SYDVKM. Trimming cost V 3 bases and J 3 bases; bases outside gene matches: 4. The CDR3 loop reads CASSFIQGDYGYTF. The CDR3 DNA sequence: TGTGCCAGCAGTTTTATTCAGGGGGACTATGGCTACACCTTC.

This rearrangement joins TRBV29-1 to TRBJ2-7, with 8 bases fitting TRBD2. Losses at the gene ends were 1 base for V and 3 bases for J; bases not matched to a gene: 2. From germline, CDR1 is SQVTM and CDR2 ANQGSEA. The CDR3 extends over 13 amino acids. CDR3 in amino acids: CSVEGGGLYEQYF. DNA for the CDR3: TGCAGCGTTGAAGGCGGGGGGCTCTACGAGCAGTACTTC.

The J gene is TRBJ2-7, the V gene TRBV5-5; a weak D match, TRBD2 (5 bases). From germline, CDR1 is SGHKS and CDR2 YYEKEE (reference sequence). The CDR3 length is 12 residues. V was trimmed by 7 bases and J by 2 bases, leaving 10 bases between them. This chain's CDR3 is CASARDTYEQYF. The CDR3 nucleotides read TGTGCCAGCGCGAGGGATACCTACGAGCAGTACTTC.

This clone has just one count. The CDR3 nucleotides are TGTGCCAGCAGTTTTAGGGGGCGTTACTATGGCTACACCTTC. Amino acids: CASSFRGRYYGYTF. The V gene is TRBV27, the J gene TRBJ1-2; 7 bases agree with TRBD1. Trimming took 3 bases from V and 3 from J; bases not matched to a gene: 4. Germline assignment: CDR1 MNHEY and CDR2 SMNVEV (reference sequence). This CDR3 is built from 14 residues.

The chain joins TRBV19 to TRBJ2-7; 9 bases are shared with TRBD2. CDR3 length equals 13 residues. Germline V CDR1 and CDR2: LNHDA, SQIVND (reference sequence). The J segment lost 3 bases and the V segment lost 6 bases, leaving 3 bases of the junction unmatched. CDR3 sequence (DNA): TGTGCCAGTAGCGCGGGGGGGGACTACGAGCAGTACTTC. Its translation: CASSAGGDYEQYF.

The CDR3: CASAGAGYTF. CDR3 sequence (DNA): TGTGCCAGCGCAGGGGCTGGGTACACCTTC. The chain has TRBV9 and TRBJ1-2; possible D gene TRBD1, 6 bases. Germline CDR1 reads SGDLS; CDR2 reads YYNGEE. Trimming removed 7 bases at V and 11 bases at J, with 12 bases between. The CDR3 loop spans 10 amino acids.

This chain uses TRBV5-1 with TRBJ2-7; TRBD1 is a possible D gene (6 bases). The V end was cut by 3 bases, the J end by 5 bases, with 15 bases between. The germline CDR1 and CDR2 sequences are SGHRS and YFSETQ. This CDR3 region has 14 residues. The CDR3 DNA reads as TGCGCCAGCAGCTCCATTTTGGGGGCAGACGAGCAGTACTTC. Translation gives CASSSILGADEQYF.

The rearrangement links TRBV10-3 to TRBJ1-1; D call uncertain. Trimming removed 8 bases at V and 4 bases at J, with 14 bases between. Germline values: CDR1 ENHRY, CDR2 SYGVKD. The CDR3 totals 13 residues. CDR3 sequence (DNA): TGTGCCATCGGAAACACGACGGGCACTGAAGCTTTCTTT. Residues: CAIGNTTGTEAFF.

The chain is built from TRBV27 and TRBJ1-1, with a possible D match to TRBD1 (6 bases). Per germline, CDR1 MNHEY and CDR2 SMNVEV (reference sequence). The CDR3 has 14 residues. Trimming shortened V by 6 bases and J by 10 bases, and 21 bases separated the two germline ends. The CDR3 reads CASRSGGRVGGAFF. CDR3 in DNA: TGTGCCAGCAGGAGCGGGGGGCGGGTAGGGGGAGCTTTCTTT.

V usage is TRBV7-9 and J usage is TRBJ2-7; a weak D match, TRBD1 (6 bases). The CDR3 runs to 12 residues. Germline values: CDR1 SEHNR, CDR2 FQNEAQ (reference sequence). Trimming took 3 bases from V and 7 from J, leaving 10 bases between them. CDR3 in DNA: TGTGCCAGCAGCTTTCCAGGGACAGAGCAGTACTTC. Its translation: CASSFPGTEQYF.

The chain uses TRBV6-1 and TRBJ2-5; TRBD2 is a possible D gene (5 bases). V was shortened by 7 bases and J by 1 base, with 16 bases between the two germline ends. The CDR3 covers 15 residues. CDR1 is MNHNS, CDR2 SASEGT, per germline. CDR3 bases: TGTGCCAGCACCCACGGACCTCGGGGCCAAGAGACCCAGTACTTC. Translation gives CASTHGPRGQETQYF.

In its sample, this clone was seen once. A read error may produce the germline difference seen at one junction end. Other DNA sequences in the sample encode the same CDR3. This rearrangement joins TRBV7-8 to TRBJ1-6, with D tentatively TRBD1 (5 bases). CDR1 is SGHVS and CDR2 is FQNEAQ in the germline V gene. This CDR3 region has 18 residues. For the CDR3, the DNA is TGTGCCAGCAGCTTTTCCGGGACTCAGTTCCCATATAATTCCCCCCTCCACTTT. Amino acid sequence: CASSFSGTQFPYNSPLHF.

The chain employs TRBV7-8 and TRBJ1-1, with TRBD1 matching 12 bases. CDR3 length equals 21 residues. The V segment lost 1 base and the J segment 0 bases; nucleotides outside the gene matches: 15. Per germline, CDR1 SGHVS and CDR2 FQNEAQ. CDR3 DNA sequence: TGTGCCAGCAGCTTAGGGGACCTCGCAGGGCGGGACAGGGGGCTGAACACTGAAGCTTTCTTT. Amino acids: CASSLGDLAGRDRGLNTEAFF.

The genes are TRBV28 and TRBJ2-4; 11 nucleotides match TRBD2. V lost 5 bases to trimming and J lost 14 bases; unmatched junction nucleotides: 5. Germline CDR1 MDHEN, CDR2 SYDVKM. This CDR3 is 12 amino acids long. CDR3 nucleotides: TGTGCCAGCAGTGATCCGGGACTAGCGGAGTACTTC. Translated: CASSDPGLAEYF.